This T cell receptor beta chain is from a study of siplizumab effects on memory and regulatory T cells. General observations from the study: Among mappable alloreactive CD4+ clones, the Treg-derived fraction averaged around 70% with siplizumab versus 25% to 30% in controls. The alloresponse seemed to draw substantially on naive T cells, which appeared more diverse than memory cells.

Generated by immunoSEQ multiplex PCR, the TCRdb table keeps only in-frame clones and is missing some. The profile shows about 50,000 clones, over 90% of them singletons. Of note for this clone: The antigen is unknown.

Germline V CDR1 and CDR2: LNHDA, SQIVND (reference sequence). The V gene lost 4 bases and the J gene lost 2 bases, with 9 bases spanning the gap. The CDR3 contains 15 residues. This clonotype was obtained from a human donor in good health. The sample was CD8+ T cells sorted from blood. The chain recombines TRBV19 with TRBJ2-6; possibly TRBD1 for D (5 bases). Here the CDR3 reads CASSKGSTGANVLTF. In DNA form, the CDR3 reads TGTGCCAGTAGTAAGGGGTCTACTGGGGCCAACGTCCTGACTTTC.